This T cell receptor (beta chain) was identified during a study of PD-L1 blockade in urothelial cancer. Overall study context: Across blood samples, T cells had a median count of about 140,000.

Clones were sequenced by immunoSEQ multiplex PCR, and TCRdb holds only the in-frame ones, with some missing. In the table there are tens of thousands of clones, almost 85% of which are singletons. CDR1 and CDR2 (germline): SGHTA, FQGTGA. V dropped 5 bases and J dropped 6; count of bases not matched to a gene: 8. The CDR3 is 15 amino acids. The study, taken as a whole, reports: Those with durable benefit had larger increases in tumor-associated blood clones at 3 weeks.

Comments on this clone: Antigen specificity is unknown.

The chain employs TRBV7-3 and TRBJ2-1, with 9 bases identical to TRBD2. The origin of this receptor is a man between 70 and 80 years old with urothelial cancer. The source material was PBMCs, sampled around atezolizumab (anti-PD-L1) treatment. CDR3 sequence: CASSLRSGGFNEQFF. In DNA form, the CDR3 reads TGTGCCAGCAGCCTGCGAAGCGGGGGGTTCAATGAGCAGTTCTTC.